These 7 T cell receptor beta chains were sequenced from one sample in a study of CD8 T cells in ankylosing spondylitis. General study findings and limits: Seemingly characteristic of ankylosing spondylitis blood was a TCR beta motif consisting of about 8 highly homologous variants.

These TCRs' antigens remain unknown. TCRdb independently ran MiXCR on the 5' RACE reads; one entry per CDR3 protein. The sample yields 470,000 or so distinct CDR3 sequences, roughly 27% seen once. Specimen: blood, either unsorted or a sorted T cell fraction (not recorded which). These receptors originate from a male donor with ankylosing spondylitis.

V is TRBV4-2 and J is TRBJ1-2; a possible D gene is TRBD1 (5 bases). V was pared by 0 bases and J by 4 bases, with 9 bases between. This CDR3 comprises 14 residues. Germline lookup yields CDR1 LGHNA and CDR2 YNFKEQ. The CDR3 protein is CASSQDLTAYGYTF. CDR3 DNA: TGTGCCAGCAGCCAAGATCTGACAGCCTATGGCTACACCTTC.

The rearrangement uses TRBV20-1 and TRBJ2-6; D is possibly TRBD1 or TRBD2 (5 bases each). In germline, CDR1 is DFQATT, CDR2 SNEGSKA (reference sequence). Trimming took 3 bases from V and 1 from J, leaving 7 bases between them. The CDR3 has 14 amino acids. For the CDR3, the DNA is TGCAGTGCTAGCAGGGAGTCTGGGGCCAACGTCCTGACTTTC. Amino acids: CSASRESGANVLTF.

This clonotype was detected ten times or more. The rearrangement links TRBV10-2 to TRBJ2-5, with 9 bases fitting TRBD2. CDR3 length: 16 amino acids. Germline CDR1 is WSHSY and CDR2 is SAAADI. The trim removed 4 bases at V and 7 bases at J, leaving 13 bases unmatched. CDR3 in DNA: TGCGCCAGCAGTGCCTTTACTAGCGGGTCCGCCGGGACCCAGTACTTC. Its translation: CASSAFTSGSAGTQYF.

This clonotype has just a few counts. V gene TRBV3-1 combines with J gene TRBJ1-1; D is undetermined. V gave up 6 bases and J gave up 1 base, with 15 bases separating them. Germline CDR1 reads LGHDT; CDR2 reads YNNKEL (reference sequence). The CDR3 covers 15 residues. In nucleotides, the CDR3 is TGTGCCAGCAGTCGGGGTCGCCCGGCGAACACTGAAGCTTTCTTT. It codes for CASSRGRPANTEAFF.

The gene calls are TRBV20-1 and TRBJ1-2; D not certain. The CDR3 sequence is 11 residues long. V dropped 3 bases and J dropped 8 bases, with 10 bases sitting between them. Looked up from germline, CDR1 is DFQATT and CDR2 is SNEGSKA (reference sequence). The CDR3 sequence: CSARGIAGYTF. CDR3 DNA sequence: TGCAGTGCTAGGGGGATCGCGGGCTACACCTTC.

The chain joins TRBV6-1 to TRBJ2-5; no firm D call. The CDR3 has 15 residues. Trimming shortened V by 4 bases and J by 2 bases, and 14 bases separated the two germline ends. CDR1 and CDR2 from the germline V gene are MNHNS and SASEGT. CDR3 sequence: CASSARTQWQETQYF. CDR3 bases: TGTGCCAGCAGTGCCCGGACCCAGTGGCAAGAGACCCAGTACTTC.

The rearrangement uses TRBV7-7 and TRBJ2-7, with D maybe TRBD2 (5 bases). Looked up from germline, CDR1 is SSHAT and CDR2 is FNYEAQ (reference sequence). The CDR3 has 13 residues. The V end lost 3 bases, the J end lost 7 bases, and 13 bases lay between the germline ends. CDR3 residues: CASSLEAQREQYF. DNA of the CDR3: TGTGCCAGCAGCTTGGAGGCCCAACGGGAGCAGTACTTC.